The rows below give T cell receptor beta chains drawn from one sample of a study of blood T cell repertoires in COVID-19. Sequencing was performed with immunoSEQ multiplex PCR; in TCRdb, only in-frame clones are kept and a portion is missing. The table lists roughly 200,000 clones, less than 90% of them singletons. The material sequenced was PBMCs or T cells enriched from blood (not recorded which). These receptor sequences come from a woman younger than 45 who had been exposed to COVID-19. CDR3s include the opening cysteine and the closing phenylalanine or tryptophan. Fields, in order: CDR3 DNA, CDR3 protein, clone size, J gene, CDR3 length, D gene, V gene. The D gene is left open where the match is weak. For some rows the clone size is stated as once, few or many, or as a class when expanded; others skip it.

TGTGCCAGCAGTGGGGGGATCGGGAGACAAGCTTTCTTT	CASSGGIGRQAFF	.	TRBJ1-1	13	.	TRBV25-1
TGCAGCGTGTACAGGGCCAACACCGGGGAGCTGTTTTTT	CSVYRANTGELFF	.	TRBJ2-2	13	.	TRBV29-1
TGTGCCTGGAGTGTAACAGCCTCAAACAATGAGCAGTTCTTC	CAWSVTASNNEQFF	once	TRBJ2-1	14	.	TRBV30
TGTGCCATCAGTGAGGCGGGGACAGGGGGGCTCACCGAGACCCAGTACTTC	CAISEAGTGGLTETQYF	.	TRBJ2-5	17	TRBD1	TRBV10-3
TGTGCCACACGGGGGGCTGGATCTTATGGCTACACCTTC	CATRGAGSYGYTF	.	TRBJ1-2	13	.	TRBV10-3
TGTGCCAGCAGTCAACAGGGAGACTACCAAGAGACCCAGTACTTC	CASSQQGDYQETQYF	.	TRBJ2-5	15	.	TRBV2
TGTGCCAGCAGCAAAGAGGGCAGGGTCCTGCTCAATGAAAAACTGTTTTTT	CASSKEGRVLLNEKLFF	.	TRBJ1-4	17	.	TRBV21-1
TGTGCCAGCAGGACCCGTAGCGGACACTTAACCTACAATGAGCAGTTCTTC	CASRTRSGHLTYNEQFF	.	TRBJ2-1	17	.	TRBV2
TGTGCCAGCTCACCGAGGTACAATGATAATTCACCCCTCCACTTT	CASSPRYNDNSPLHF	once	TRBJ1-6	15	.	TRBV18
TGTGCTAGTGGTTTGTCGACGACTAGCGGGGGGGCAAAGGAGCAGTTCTTC	CASGLSTTSGGAKEQFF	.	TRBJ2-1	17	TRBD2	TRBV12-5
TGTGCCAGTATCCGGACAGGTCCAGCAAACACCATATATTTT	CASIRTGPANTIYF	.	TRBJ1-3	14	TRBD1	TRBV19
TGTGCCAGCAGTGGGCCGGTCCTAGCGGGGGGGCACTCCTACGAGCAGTACTTC	CASSGPVLAGGHSYEQYF	.	TRBJ2-7	18	TRBD2	TRBV25-1
TGTGCCAGCAGTCGTTCGGAAGAGACCCAGTACTTC	CASSRSEETQYF	.	TRBJ2-5	12	.	TRBV2
TGCGCCAGCAGCTTGGGACAGGGATGGGCGAGTGAAAAACTGTTTTTT	CASSLGQGWASEKLFF	.	TRBJ1-4	16	TRBD1	TRBV5-1
TGTGCCACCAGTGGGACGGGAGGGAAAGCTTTCTTT	CATSGTGGKAFF	.	TRBJ1-1	12	.	TRBV24-1
TGTGCCAGCAGGGGACAGGGAGAGCCCCAAGAGACCCAGTACTTC	CASRGQGEPQETQYF	.	TRBJ2-5	15	TRBD1	TRBV2
TGTGCCAGCACCCCCCGATCGGGACTCTCCTACGAGCAGTACTTC	CASTPRSGLSYEQYF	.	TRBJ2-7	15	.	TRBV6-5
TGTGCCAGCAGCTCACGCGGGACGGAGGGCTACACCTTC	CASSSRGTEGYTF	few	TRBJ1-2	13	.	TRBV11-3
TGTGCCACCAGTTTTCATAGGGGGTCTGGAAATGAGCAGTTCTTC	CATSFHRGSGNEQFF	.	TRBJ2-1	15	.	TRBV24-1
TGTGCCAGCAGTGAAGCCCCCCCGGGAGGCTACACCTTC	CASSEAPPGGYTF	.	TRBJ1-2	13	.	TRBV2
TGTGCCTGGAGTGTACTTCAGGGCACCTACGAGCAGTACTTC	CAWSVLQGTYEQYF	.	TRBJ2-7	14	.	TRBV30
TGTGCCAGCAGCTTAGGCACAGGGGCCGGTGGCTACACCTTC	CASSLGTGAGGYTF	.	TRBJ1-2	14	TRBD1	TRBV7-9
TGTGCCAGCAGTTTAGGGAGGAACACTGAAGCTTTCTTT	CASSLGRNTEAFF	.	TRBJ1-1	13	.	TRBV27
TGTGCCTGGTCCGGGGTATACATTCAGTACTTC	CAWSGVYIQYF	.	TRBJ2-4	11	.	TRBV30
TGTGCCAGCAGTTACTCGGGGGACAAGAACTATGGCTACACCTTC	CASSYSGDKNYGYTF	few	TRBJ1-2	15	.	TRBV6-5
TGTGCCAGCAGCCCAAGGGGGCCGGAGACCCAGTACTTC	CASSPRGPETQYF	.	TRBJ2-5	13	TRBD1	TRBV7-9
TGTGCCAGCAGCCAAGTAAGAGGGGAGCAGTACTTC	CASSQVRGEQYF	.	TRBJ2-7	12	.	TRBV4-2